The clone carrying this T cell receptor beta chain has a handful of counts. Its antigen is as yet unknown. A single record per CDR3 protein comes from TCRdb applying MiXCR to the 5' RACE reads. The sample carries 250,000 or so distinct CDR3 sequences, about 13% recorded once. The entry originates in a study of identical twins. The CDR3 has 14 amino acids. Trimming removed 5 bases from V and 8 bases from J, with 16 bases in between. The germline gives CDR1 SGHAT, CDR2 FQNNGV. Findings of the study overall: These conclusions were based on statistical analysis (cross-sectional, not following the same donors). Invariant MAIT and iNKT cells could partly confound zero-insertion analyses. Twin-shared out-of-frame alpha sequences were enriched for low generation probability.

These sequences were also reported in another study, on yellow fever vaccine responses in identical twins. That study adds: Vaccine-induced T cell responses in twins were reportedly observed to appear partly convergent, partly personalized.

The rearrangement joins TRBV11-2 to TRBJ2-4; D is unclear. The sample consisted of memory (CD45RO+) T cells sorted from blood. The source of this sequence is a woman aged 18-35 years in good health. The chain's CDR3 is CASSPSSRRDIQYF. The CDR3 DNA is TGTGCCAGCAGCCCGTCGTCTAGAAGGGACATTCAGTACTTC.